This T cell receptor beta chain was identified in a study of blood T cell repertoires in COVID-19. Germline V CDR1 and CDR2: KGHSH, LQKENI. V dropped 3 bases and J dropped 6 bases, with 14 bases sitting between them. CDR3 length equals 14 residues. Method: immunoSEQ multiplex PCR; TCRdb's copy keeps in-frame clones and lacks some. The sample contains some 390,000 clones, around 89% of which appear only once. The chain recombines TRBV18 with TRBJ1-1, with D maybe TRBD1 (5 bases). The origin of this receptor is a woman aged 40 to 50 with COVID-19, enrolled during active disease. The source material was peripheral blood. CDR3 amino acids: CASSPARGRAEAFF. The DNA of the CDR3 is TGTGCCAGCTCACCCGCTCGGGGGAGGGCTGAAGCTTTCTTT.